The clone carrying this T cell receptor beta chain was seen many times. What it binds is unknown. The data originate from a study of spatial heterogeneity in lung cancer. The study, taken as a whole, reports: Counts of expanded intratumoral alpha and beta TCRs tracked tumor mutation counts. The authors estimated that 5.5% to 9% of tumor T cells were covered for alpha chains and 13% for beta chains.

Germline-derived CDR1 and CDR2 are SQVTM and ANQGSEA. The CDR3 runs to 14 residues. V was clipped by 7 bases and J by 0 bases, with 15 bases between them. Specified time point: sample taken at primary tumor resection. The cohort: about 79 early-stage, untreated non-small cell lung cancer patients. Tumor, nontumor lung or frozen PBMC supplied whole RNA, sequenced without sorting. Each molecule of TCR cDNA was tagged with one unique molecular identifier. Via MiXCR, TCRdb re-called the 5' RACE reads, giving one row per CDR3 protein. The sample gives 15,000 to 20,000 distinct CDR3 sequences, less than 7.5% of which show up once; 5.5% to 8% is in the top ten.

The clonotype originates from a male donor with early-stage non-small cell lung cancer. The J gene is TRBJ1-2, the V gene TRBV29-1; possible D gene TRBD1, 5 bases. The material sequenced was lung tumor tissue, taken at surgery. CDR3 region: CSAGDGGTNYGYTF. In nucleotides, the CDR3 is TGCAGCGCCGGGGACGGTGGGACTAACTATGGCTACACCTTC.